Below are 6 T cell receptor beta chains sequenced from a single sample in a study of T-cell reconstitution after alpha-beta-depleted transplantation in children. This sample's TCRbeta library carried unique molecular identifier barcodes. TCRdb reprocessed the PCR reads with MiXCR, giving one entry per CDR3 protein. The sample carries about 980,000 distinct CDR3 sequences, less than 30% recorded once. Sequencing was performed on PBMCs, mostly from graft donor cells, taken 360 days after TCRalphabeta/CD19-depleted stem cell transplant. These receptors were taken from a boy younger than two who had a stem cell transplant for SCID, so the T cells may come from the graft donor.

V gene TRBV3-1 combines with J gene TRBJ2-5; 7 bases map to TRBD2. Germline V gives CDR1 LGHDT, CDR2 YNNKEL (reference sequence). The CDR3 sequence is 18 residues long. V was clipped by 0 bases and J by 1 base; unmatched bases: 11. The CDR3 loop reads CASSQEAREAGIQETQYF. The CDR3 bases are TGTGCCAGCAGCCAAGAGGCCCGTGAAGCGGGGATCCAAGAGACCCAGTACTTC.

This clonotype was detected a few times. The gene calls are TRBV15 and TRBJ2-3; the match to TRBD1 covers 10 bases. This CDR3 contains 17 residues. V was clipped by 2 bases and J by 3 bases; unmatched bases: 8. Germline lookup yields CDR1 LNHNV and CDR2 YYDKDF (reference sequence). The CDR3 DNA reads TGTGCCACCAGCAGAACCCGGGACAGGGGATGGACAGATACGCAGTATTTT. It is translated as CATSRTRDRGWTDTQYF. The full variable domain, in which reference TRBV15 and TRBJ2-3 provide the parts outside the CDR3, is DAMVIQNPRYQVTQFGKPVTLSCSQTLNHNVMYWYQQKSSQAPKLLFHYYDKDFNNEADTPDNFQSRRPNTSFCFLDIRSPGLGDTAMYLCATSRTRDRGWTDTQYFGPGTRLTVL.

This chain joins TRBV7-8 and TRBJ1-1, with 10 bases matching TRBD1. V was clipped by 4 bases and J by 1 base; unmatched bases: 9. CDR1 and CDR2 (germline): SGHVS, FQNEAQ. The CDR3 runs to 17 residues. CDR3 region: CASSSQRQGASNTEAFF. In nucleotides, the CDR3 is TGTGCCAGCAGCTCCCAACGACAGGGGGCGTCGAACACTGAAGCTTTCTTT.

This rearrangement joins TRBV5-1 to TRBJ1-1; D call uncertain. The CDR3 totals 15 residues. The germline gives CDR1 SGHRS, CDR2 YFSETQ. Trimming shortened V by 4 bases and J by 1 base, and 14 bases separated the two germline ends. CDR3 residues: CASSLDPRANTEAFF. As DNA, the CDR3 is TGCGCCAGCAGCCTTGACCCCCGGGCGAACACTGAAGCTTTCTTT. Complete variable domain (other parts from reference TRBV5-1 and TRBJ1-1): KAGVTQTPRYLIKTRGQQVTLSCSPISGHRSVSWYQQTPGQGLQFLFEYFSETQRNKGNFPGRFSGRQFSNSRSEMNVSTLELGDSALYLCASSLDPRANTEAFFGQGTRLTVV.

In this sample, this clonotype turned up a few times. The V and J genes are TRBV4-1 and TRBJ2-1; 9 bases are a match to TRBD2. The ends lost 2 bases at V and 4 bases at J; junction bases unmatched: 6. The CDR3 loop spans 16 amino acids. Germline V lookup: CDR1 MGHRA, CDR2 YSYEKL. The CDR3 is CASSQPPGLAYNEQFF. Written as DNA, the CDR3 is TGCGCCAGCAGCCAACCCCCTGGACTAGCGTACAATGAGCAGTTCTTC.

The V call is TRBV7-7, the J call TRBJ2-1; D uncertain. CDR1 is SSHAT, CDR2 FNYEAQ, per germline (reference sequence). The CDR3 length is 13 residues. Trimming took 4 bases from V and 9 from J, leaving 13 bases between them. The CDR3 bases are TGTGCCAGCAGCTCCGGTGAAGCCGCTGAGCAGTTCTTC. Amino acid sequence: CASSSGEAAEQFF.